This TCR beta chain was sequenced during a study of T cells expressing NK-cell markers. Study-wide results and limits: Top CD8+ clonotypes included the dominant CD3+CD56+NKG2C+ clonotypes in 5 or 6 donors.

A note on this clonotype: Antigen specificity is unknown.

The authors generated TCR beta cDNA through 5'RACE template switching with UMIs. Using the 5' RACE reads, TCRdb records one entry per CDR3 protein without DNA. This sample's table reports some 140,000 distinct CDR3 sequences. This CDR3 is built from 17 residues. The V gene is TRBV12-3 or TRBV12-4, the J gene TRBJ2-3; as DNA is missing, the TRBD1 call by TCRdb cannot be tested. The sequenced sample consisted of blood T cells: a sorted CD56 or NKG2C T cell subset, CD4+ or CD8+ T cells, or bulk PBMC T cells (not recorded which). The TCR sequence derives from a woman aged 45-59 years in good health. CDR3 protein: CASSYLPGGRRADTQYF.